Listed here are 3 T cell receptor beta chains from one sample, sequenced in a study of shared clonotypes between healthy human individuals. This table comes from immunoSEQ multiplex PCR, and its TCRdb copy is limited to in-frame clones, with some not included. Found here are 2 million to 2.5 million clones, just under 95% of them singletons; the top ten hold approximately 0.39%. The sample consisted of naive CD4+ T cells from PBMCs. Described subset: CD45RA+ positively selected. Every receptor here comes from a man between 18 and 29 years old in good health. Some clones in this sample may be carry-over from other donors' samples.

The V gene is TRBV28, the J gene TRBJ1-2; D not certain. The CDR3 consists of 14 residues. V lost 7 bases to trimming and J lost 5 bases, with 17 bases between them. Germline V CDR1 and CDR2: MDHEN, SYDVKM. The CDR3 nucleotides are TGTGCCAGCACCTTGCTCCCCGGCCCGTATGGCTACACCTTC. This encodes CASTLLPGPYGYTF.

The chain is built from TRBV10-3 and TRBJ1-1, with D unclear. This CDR3 spans 14 amino acids. V was pared by 6 bases and J by 0 bases, with 11 bases between. The V gene's germline CDR1 is ENHRY and CDR2 SYGVKD. CDR3 in amino acids: CAIRAETMNTEAFF. CDR3 DNA sequence: TGTGCCATCAGGGCTGAGACCATGAACACTGAAGCTTTCTTT.

The V call is TRBV10-3, the J call TRBJ2-2; D remains unclear. Germline assignment: CDR1 ENHRY and CDR2 SYGVKD. CDR3 size: 17 residues. V was trimmed by 2 bases and J by 5 bases, leaving 18 bases between them. The CDR3 DNA reads as TGTGCCATCAGTGAGAATGGAGTAGCCCGCCTAACCGGGGAGCTGTTTTTT. It codes for CAISENGVARLTGELFF.